Listed below are T cell receptor beta chains from one sample, sequenced in a study of cytomegalovirus exposure and HLA in healthy donors. Sequencing used immunoSEQ multiplex PCR; TCRdb keeps in-frame clones, though not all of them. The profile covers 150,000 to 250,000 clones, with about 81% appearing a single time and 6.5% taken by the ten largest. Source material: PBMCs. These receptors were collected from a woman in her 50s in good health and CMV-seropositive. CDR3s include the opening cysteine and the closing phenylalanine or tryptophan. The D gene is left open where the match is weak. The size entry is marked missing in some rows and otherwise reads once, few, many or a size class.

TRBJ2-5 - TRBD2 TRBV5-6 CASSFRTSGRAYQETQYF TGTGCCAGCAGCTTCAGGACTAGCGGGAGGGCATACCAAGAGACCCAGTACTTC
TRBJ1-5 - - TRBV19 CASSRQEVGSNQPQHF TGTGCCAGTAGTCGGCAGGAGGTCGGGAGCAATCAGCCCCAGCATTTT
TRBJ1-1 - TRBD1 TRBV7-9 CASSRRDRETEAFF TGTGCCAGCAGCCGCCGGGACAGGGAAACTGAAGCTTTCTTT
TRBJ1-4 - - TRBV5-5 CASSLYGTNEKLFF TGTGCCAGCAGCTTGTACGGAACTAATGAAAAACTGTTTTTT
TRBJ1-6 - - TRBV2 CASRETTFNSPLHF TGTGCCAGCAGGGAGACGACCTTTAATTCACCCCTCCACTTT
TRBJ1-4 - - TRBV7-3 CASSLMGGPNEKLFF TGTGCCAGCAGCTTAATGGGGGGTCCTAATGAAAAACTGTTTTTT
TRBJ1-4 few - TRBV7-4 CASSGDRRNEKLFF TGTGCCAGCAGCGGTGACAGGAGAAATGAAAAACTGTTTTTT
TRBJ2-3 - - TRBV6-5 CASGRGGVTDTQYF TGTGCCAGTGGGAGAGGCGGGGTCACAGATACGCAGTATTTT
TRBJ2-3 - TRBD2 TRBV10-1 CASSEGLAARDTQYF TGCGCCAGCAGTGAAGGACTAGCGGCCCGGGATACGCAGTATTTT
TRBJ2-5 - - TRBV4-2 CASSQVFLASETQYF TGTGCCAGCAGCCAAGTGTTCCTAGCATCGGAGACCCAGTACTTC
TRBJ2-5 - - TRBV10-3 CAISERSGETQYF TGTGCCATCAGTGAGCGCTCCGGAGAGACCCAGTACTTC
TRBJ2-1 - - TRBV9 CASSAQEGPYNEQFF TGTGCCAGCAGCGCCCAGGAGGGCCCATACAATGAGCAGTTCTTC
TRBJ2-1 - TRBD1 TRBV6-1 CATLTGAVDNEQFF TGTGCCACCCTGACAGGGGCCGTGGACAATGAGCAGTTCTTC
TRBJ2-2 once TRBD2 TRBV5-1 CASSGITSGATGELFF TGCGCCAGCAGCGGAATAACTAGCGGGGCAACCGGGGAGCTGTTTTTT
TRBJ1-1 - TRBD1 TRBV2 CASSPHGTGSTEAFF TGTGCCAGCAGCCCCCATGGGACAGGGAGCACTGAAGCTTTCTTT
TRBJ2-2 - - TRBV19 CASSIFSGARGTGELFF TGTGCCAGTAGTATTTTTTCTGGGGCGCGGGGCACCGGGGAGCTGTTTTTT
TRBJ2-4 - - TRBV19 CASSKGSGLAKNSQYF TGTGCCAGTAGTAAAGGTTCCGGTCTAGCCAAAAACAGTCAGTACTTC
TRBJ2-3 - TRBD1 TRBV2 CASSQEGQTRTDTQYF TGTGCCAGCAGTCAAGAGGGACAGACACGCACAGATACGCAGTATTTT
TRBJ1-1 - - TRBV7-2 CASSWAGAGNTEAFF TGTGCCAGCAGCTGGGCAGGGGCAGGGAACACTGAAGCTTTCTTT
TRBJ2-2 - - TRBV1 CTSSQFQAGENTGELFF TGCACCAGCAGCCAGTTCCAAGCGGGAGAGAACACCGGGGAGCTGTTTTTT
TRBJ1-1 - TRBD1 TRBV29-1 CSVRTGEYTEAFF TGCAGCGTGAGAACAGGGGAATACACTGAAGCTTTCTTT
TRBJ1-5 - - TRBV19 CASSTPVRGGYQPQHF TGTGCCAGTAGTACTCCGGTTAGGGGGGGGTATCAGCCCCAGCATTTT
TRBJ2-1 - TRBD2 TRBV4-3 CASSLTSGGATYNEQFF TGCGCCAGCAGCCTAACTAGCGGGGGGGCTACCTACAATGAGCAGTTCTTC